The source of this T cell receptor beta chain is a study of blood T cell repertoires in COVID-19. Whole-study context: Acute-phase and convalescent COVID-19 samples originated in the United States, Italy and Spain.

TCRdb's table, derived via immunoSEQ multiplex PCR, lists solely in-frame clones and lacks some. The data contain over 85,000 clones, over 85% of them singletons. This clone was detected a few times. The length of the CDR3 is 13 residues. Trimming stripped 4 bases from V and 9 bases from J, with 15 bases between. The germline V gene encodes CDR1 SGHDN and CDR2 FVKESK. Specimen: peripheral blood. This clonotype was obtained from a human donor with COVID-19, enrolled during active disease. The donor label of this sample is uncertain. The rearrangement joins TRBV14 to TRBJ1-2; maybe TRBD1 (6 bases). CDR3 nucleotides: TGTGCCAGCAGCCTTGGACAGCTCGGGAGCTACACCTTC. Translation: CASSLGQLGSYTF.